The 20 T cell receptor beta chains reported below all come from one sample, sequenced in a study of blood T cell repertoires in COVID-19. Clones were read by immunoSEQ multiplex PCR, and TCRdb kept only the in-frame ones, dropping some. The table records some 270,000 clones, 80% to 85% of them present only once. The sequencing input was peripheral blood. These receptors were taken from a person between 65 and 79 years old with COVID-19, enrolled during active disease.

The CDR3 loop is CASSRGTSESSYNEQFF. Written as DNA, the CDR3 is TGCGCCAGCAGCCGCGGGACTAGCGAAAGCTCCTACAATGAGCAGTTCTTC. The chain is built from TRBV4-3 and TRBJ2-1; 10 bases line up with TRBD2. Trimming removed 4 bases from V and 0 bases from J; junction bases left unmatched: 6. This CDR3 comprises 17 residues. The V gene's germline CDR1 is LGHNA and CDR2 YSLEER.

This clone was recorded a few times. The chain employs TRBV19 and TRBJ2-1; TRBD1 aligns across 10 bases. Per the germline V gene, CDR1 is LNHDA and CDR2 is SQIVND (reference sequence). The V segment lost 5 bases and the J segment 7 bases; nucleotides outside the gene matches: 14. The CDR3 contains 17 residues. In nucleotides, the CDR3 is TGTGCCAGTAGTCCCCGACCACCGGGACAGGGGTTTAATGAGCAGTTCTTC. Protein product: CASSPRPPGQGFNEQFF.

The chain employs TRBV7-9 and TRBJ2-1, with 9 bases lining up with TRBD2. The V gene end was trimmed by 3 bases and the J gene end by 9 bases; junction bases not matched to a gene: 6. The germline gives CDR1 SEHNR, CDR2 FQNEAQ (reference sequence). The CDR3 has 14 amino acids. For the CDR3, the DNA is TGTGCCAGCAGCTTTAGCGGGAGACGCGGTGAGCAGTTCTTC. Translated, it gives CASSFSGRRGEQFF.

V is TRBV5-5 and J is TRBJ1-6, with D maybe TRBD1 (6 bases). Germline V CDR1 and CDR2: SGHKS, YYEKEE (reference sequence). Trimming pared 2 bases from V and 9 bases from J, leaving 15 bases between. CDR3 length: 15 amino acids. In DNA form, the CDR3 reads TGTGCCAGCAGCTTTTCCGGGACAAGGGGTTCACCCCTCCACTTT. Translation gives CASSFSGTRGSPLHF.

The chain is built from TRBV9 and TRBJ1-2; the D is unclear. The CDR3 runs to 15 residues. Between the trimmed V and J ends, which lost 0 bases and 8 bases, there was a span of 17 bases. Per germline, CDR1 SGDLS and CDR2 YYNGEE. CDR3 DNA sequence: TGTGCCAGCAGCGTAGAACCGGCGGATCCCCGGGGCTACACCTTC. It translates to CASSVEPADPRGYTF.

This chain's CDR3 is CASSVGAYEQYF. The CDR3 DNA follows: TGCGCCAGCAGCGTGGGAGCTTACGAGCAGTACTTC. J is TRBJ2-7 and V is TRBV5-1, with D possibly matching TRBD2 (5 bases). Per germline, CDR1 SGHRS and CDR2 YFSETQ. Between the trimmed V and J ends, which lost 4 bases and 4 bases, there was a span of 9 bases. The CDR3 runs 12 residues.

V usage is TRBV6-6 and J usage is TRBJ1-6; 7 nucleotides agree with TRBD1. The CDR3 consists of 15 residues. CDR1 and CDR2 (germline): MNHNY, SVGAGI (reference sequence). Trimming at V came to 6 bases and at J to 4 bases, leaving 6 bases not matched to a gene. The CDR3: CASRPDREYNSPLHF. As DNA, the CDR3 is TGTGCCAGCAGACCCGACAGGGAGTATAATTCACCCCTCCACTTT.

The chain links TRBV18 to TRBJ1-2, with 8 positions matching TRBD1. The CDR3 spans 17 residues. Per the germline V gene, CDR1 is KGHSH and CDR2 is LQKENI. V was clipped by 8 bases and J by 1 base; unmatched bases: 15. CDR3 protein: CASAPLQGTGFNYGYTF. CDR3 DNA: TGTGCCAGCGCCCCGTTGCAGGGGACAGGCTTTAACTATGGCTACACCTTC.

This sequence joins TRBV12-3 or TRBV12-4 and TRBJ2-7; the D gene is possibly TRBD1 (5 bases). Trimming cost V 5 bases and J 3 bases, with 8 bases left between them. The CDR3 extends over 12 amino acids. CDR3 protein: CASSLGRYEQYF. The DNA of the CDR3 is TGTGCCAGCAGTCTGGGGCGCTACGAGCAGTACTTC.

The chain carries TRBV2 and TRBJ2-7; 7 bases fit TRBD1. This CDR3 spans 14 amino acids. Germline V gene data show CDR1 as SNHLY and CDR2 as FYNNEI. Trimming removed 4 bases from V and 6 bases from J; junction bases left unmatched: 9. As DNA, the CDR3 is TGTGCCAGCAGTGTGTTAGACAGGGTGGCCGAGCAGTACTTC. It translates to CASSVLDRVAEQYF.

The chain recombines TRBV6-2 or TRBV6-3 with TRBJ2-1; 15 bases are shared with TRBD2. With 2 bases clipped from V and 5 bases from J, the junction kept 7 bases outside the gene matches. Germline V CDR1 and CDR2: MNHEY, SVGEGT. The CDR3 extends over 18 amino acids. This CDR3 is CASSYPGTSGRRNNEQFF. DNA of the CDR3: TGTGCCAGCAGTTACCCCGGGACTAGCGGGAGGAGAAACAATGAGCAGTTCTTC.

This rearrangement joins TRBV10-3 to TRBJ2-7; possible D gene TRBD2, 5 bases. Germline CDR1 ENHRY, CDR2 SYGVKD. V was cut by 0 bases and J by 2 bases, with 14 bases left in between. The CDR3 extends over 16 amino acids. CDR3 in amino acids: CAISESGPSGTYEQYF. In nucleotides, the CDR3 is TGTGCCATCAGTGAGTCCGGTCCCAGCGGTACCTACGAGCAGTACTTC.

This chain uses TRBV7-9 with TRBJ1-2, with TRBD1 matching over 8 bases. Germline CDR1 is SEHNR and CDR2 is FQNEAQ (reference sequence). The V and J ends lost 5 bases and 3 bases, in that order; junction bases with no gene match: 8. The CDR3 consists of 15 residues. CDR3 in DNA: TGTGCCAGCAGCCCGAGCAGGGGGCTCCACTATGGCTACACCTTC. It encodes CASSPSRGLHYGYTF.

The chain joins TRBV5-4 to TRBJ1-1; tentatively, D is TRBD1 (5 bases). The CDR3 totals 12 residues. V gave up 4 bases and J gave up 9 bases, with 13 bases separating them. Per the germline V gene, CDR1 is SGHNT and CDR2 is YYREEE (reference sequence). The CDR3, as DNA: TGTGCCAGCAGCCACGACAGAGCAAAAGCTTTCTTT. Amino acid sequence: CASSHDRAKAFF.

V gene TRBV7-6 combines with J gene TRBJ2-2; weak D call: TRBD2 (6 bases). Trimming removed 5 bases from V and 2 bases from J, with 15 bases in between. The CDR3 consists of 16 residues. The V gene's germline CDR1 is SGHVS and CDR2 FNYEAQ. CDR3 DNA sequence: TGTGCCAGCAGCGTAACCGGGACTCCTAACACCGGGGAGCTGTTTTTT. The encoded protein is CASSVTGTPNTGELFF.

The chain uses TRBV2 and TRBJ1-4; tentative D call: TRBD1 (6 bases). The length of the CDR3 is 15 residues. Germline loops: CDR1 SNHLY, CDR2 FYNNEI. V was clipped by 3 bases and J by 7 bases, with 15 bases between them. As DNA, the CDR3 is TGTGCCAGCAGTGATTTTCCCAGAGGGGGTGAAAAACTGTTTTTT. Its protein product is CASSDFPRGGEKLFF.

This rearrangement joins TRBV5-1 to TRBJ1-4, with D possibly TRBD1 on 6 matching bases. Germline V gene sequence: CDR1 SGHRS, CDR2 YFSETQ. The CDR3 spans 15 residues. Trimming pared 0 bases from V and 2 bases from J, leaving 8 bases between. CDR3 loop: CASSLGGGTNEKLFF. The CDR3 DNA is TGCGCCAGCAGCTTGGGAGGGGGTACTAATGAAAAACTGTTTTTT.

This chain connects TRBV7-2 to TRBJ1-5, with 9 bases identical to TRBD1. The CDR3 runs 16 residues. The trim removed 5 bases at V and 9 bases at J, leaving 14 bases unmatched. Germline V lookup: CDR1 SGHTA, CDR2 FQGNSA. CDR3 DNA: TGTGCCAGCAGCGCAGGCAGGGGACAGGGTGTTCGGCCCCAGCATTTT. Translation gives CASSAGRGQGVRPQHF.

As to this clone: The same CDR3 can be traced to other DNA sequences in this sample. The rearrangement joins TRBV28 to TRBJ2-7; TRBD1 matches at 8 bases. The germline V gene has CDR1 MDHEN and CDR2 SYDVKM. Unmatched junction bases numbered 3, after V lost 5 bases and J lost 0 bases. The CDR3 covers 14 residues. CDR3 sequence (DNA): TGTGCCAGCAGTCGACAGGGGAGCTCCTACGAGCAGTACTTC. As protein: CASSRQGSSYEQYF.

The rearrangement links TRBV27 to TRBJ2-7; 7 bases match TRBD1. The CDR3 covers 12 residues. The germline V gene encodes CDR1 MNHEY and CDR2 SMNVEV (reference sequence). V gave up 5 bases and J gave up 2 bases; unmatched junction bases: 0. The CDR3 region is CASSTGAYEQYF. CDR3 DNA: TGTGCCAGCAGTACAGGGGCCTACGAGCAGTACTTC.